This T cell receptor beta chain emerged from a study of blood T cell repertoires in COVID-19. Study-level information: The cDNA or gDNA used as material had been derived from T cells, B-cell-depleted T cells, or PBMCs.

Some clones are missing from TCRdb's copy, which holds only in-frame ones; the method was immunoSEQ multiplex PCR. Among over 200,000 clones, just under 90% were seen once, and the ten largest hold roughly 4%. Everyone who took part was roughly 18 to 95 years old, and they came from about 25 US areas. This sequence was found in a woman in her thirties with acute COVID-19. Sequencing was done on a sample of PBMCs or T cells enriched from blood (not recorded which).

CDR3 coding DNA: TGTGCCACCAGTGATTTGCCCGACAGAAGCAATCAGCCCCAGCATTTT. The encoded protein is CATSDLPDRSNQPQHF. The genes are TRBV24-1 and TRBJ1-5; TRBD1 is a possible D gene (5 bases). From germline, CDR1 is KGHDR and CDR2 SFDVKD. V shed 0 bases and J shed 1 base, with 9 bases lying between them. The CDR3 totals 16 residues.